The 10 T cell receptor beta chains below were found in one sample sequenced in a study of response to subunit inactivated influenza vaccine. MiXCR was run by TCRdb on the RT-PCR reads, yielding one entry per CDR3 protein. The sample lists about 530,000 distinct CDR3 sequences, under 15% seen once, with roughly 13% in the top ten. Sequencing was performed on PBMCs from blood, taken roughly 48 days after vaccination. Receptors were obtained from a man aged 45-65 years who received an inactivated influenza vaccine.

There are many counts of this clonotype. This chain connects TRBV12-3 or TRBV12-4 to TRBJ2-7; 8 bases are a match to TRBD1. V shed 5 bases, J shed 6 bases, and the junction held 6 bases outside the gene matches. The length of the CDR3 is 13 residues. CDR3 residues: CASSPGQGGEQYF. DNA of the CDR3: TGTGCCAGCAGTCCCGGACAGGGTGGCGAGCAGTACTTC.

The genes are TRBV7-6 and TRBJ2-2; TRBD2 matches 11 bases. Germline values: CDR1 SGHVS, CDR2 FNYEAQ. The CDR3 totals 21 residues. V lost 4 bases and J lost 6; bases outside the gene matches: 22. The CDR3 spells CASSSLQYFGLTSGSAGELFF. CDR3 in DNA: TGTGCCAGCAGCTCGCTCCAGTATTTTGGACTTACTAGCGGGAGTGCCGGGGAGCTGTTTTTT.

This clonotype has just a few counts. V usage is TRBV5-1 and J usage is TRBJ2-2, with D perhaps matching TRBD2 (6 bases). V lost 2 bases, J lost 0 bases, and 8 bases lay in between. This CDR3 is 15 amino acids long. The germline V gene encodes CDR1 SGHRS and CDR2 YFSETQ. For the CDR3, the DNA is TGCGCCAGCAGCTTAACTAGCACGAACACCGGGGAGCTGTTTTTT. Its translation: CASSLTSTNTGELFF.

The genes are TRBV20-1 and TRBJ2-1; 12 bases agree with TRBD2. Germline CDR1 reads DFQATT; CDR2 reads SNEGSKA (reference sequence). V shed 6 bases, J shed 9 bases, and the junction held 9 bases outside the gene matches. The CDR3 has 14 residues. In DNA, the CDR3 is TGCAGTGCCCTTACTTCTAGCGGGAGGGGTGAGCAGTTCTTC. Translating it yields CSALTSSGRGEQFF.

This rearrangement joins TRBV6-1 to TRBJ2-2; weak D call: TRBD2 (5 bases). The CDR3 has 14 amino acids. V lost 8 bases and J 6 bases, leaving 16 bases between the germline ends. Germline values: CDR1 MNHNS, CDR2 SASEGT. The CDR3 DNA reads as TGTGCCAGCTTCCGAAGGAAGGGAGCCGGGGAGCTGTTTTTT. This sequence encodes CASFRRKGAGELFF.

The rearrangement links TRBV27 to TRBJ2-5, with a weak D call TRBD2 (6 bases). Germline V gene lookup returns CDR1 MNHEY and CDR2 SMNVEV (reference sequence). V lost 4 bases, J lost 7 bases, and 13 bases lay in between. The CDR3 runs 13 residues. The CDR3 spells CASSSGGRGTQYF. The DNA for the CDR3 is TGTGCCAGCAGTTCCGGGGGTCGGGGGACCCAGTACTTC.

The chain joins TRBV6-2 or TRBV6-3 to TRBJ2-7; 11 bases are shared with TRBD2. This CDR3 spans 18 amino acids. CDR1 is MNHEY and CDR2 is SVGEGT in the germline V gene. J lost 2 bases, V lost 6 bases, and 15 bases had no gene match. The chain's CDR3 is CASRPGTSGGPRPYEQYF. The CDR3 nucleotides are TGTGCCAGCAGACCCGGAACTAGCGGGGGCCCCCGGCCCTACGAGCAGTACTTC.

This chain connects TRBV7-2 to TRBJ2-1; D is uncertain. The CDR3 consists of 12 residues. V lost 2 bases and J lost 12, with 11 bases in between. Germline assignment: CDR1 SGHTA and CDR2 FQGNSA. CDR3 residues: CASSLLSDAQFF. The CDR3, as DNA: TGTGCCAGCAGCTTATTATCCGACGCGCAGTTCTTC.

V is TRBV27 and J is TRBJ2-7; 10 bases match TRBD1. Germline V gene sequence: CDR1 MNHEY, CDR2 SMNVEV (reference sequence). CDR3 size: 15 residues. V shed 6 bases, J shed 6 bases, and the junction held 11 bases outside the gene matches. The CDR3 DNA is TGTGCCAGCAGACACACCCGGGACAGGGGTAGCGAGCAGTACTTC. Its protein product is CASRHTRDRGSEQYF.

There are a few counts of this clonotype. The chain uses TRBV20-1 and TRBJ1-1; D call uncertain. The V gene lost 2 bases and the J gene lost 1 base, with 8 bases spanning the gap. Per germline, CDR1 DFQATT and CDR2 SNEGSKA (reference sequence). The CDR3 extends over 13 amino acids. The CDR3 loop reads CSARRQQNTEAFF. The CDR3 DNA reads TGCAGTGCTAGAAGGCAACAGAACACTGAAGCTTTCTTT.